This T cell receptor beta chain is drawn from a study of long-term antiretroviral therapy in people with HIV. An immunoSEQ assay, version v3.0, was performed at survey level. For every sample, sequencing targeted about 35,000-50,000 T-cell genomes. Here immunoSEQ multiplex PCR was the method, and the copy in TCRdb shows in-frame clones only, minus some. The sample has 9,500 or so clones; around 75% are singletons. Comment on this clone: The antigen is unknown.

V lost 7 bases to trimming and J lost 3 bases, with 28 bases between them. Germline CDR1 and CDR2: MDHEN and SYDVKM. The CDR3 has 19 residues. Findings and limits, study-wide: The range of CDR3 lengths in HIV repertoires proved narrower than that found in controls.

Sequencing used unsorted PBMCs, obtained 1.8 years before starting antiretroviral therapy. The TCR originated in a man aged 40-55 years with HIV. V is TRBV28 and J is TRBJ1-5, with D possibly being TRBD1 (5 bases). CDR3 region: CASNTLGFQGRGNNQPQHF. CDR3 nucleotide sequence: TGTGCCAGCAATACTCTAGGCTTCCAGGGACGGGGAAACAATCAGCCCCAGCATTTT.